These 8 T cell receptor beta chains were sequenced from one sample in a study of shared clonotypes between healthy human individuals. Clones were sequenced by immunoSEQ multiplex PCR, and TCRdb holds only the in-frame ones, with some missing. The sample contains about 2.3 million clones, around 90% of which appear only once. The sample consisted of naive CD4+ T cells from PBMCs. As to subset: CD45RA+ positively selected. The receptors here all came from a young man in good health. Some clones in this sample may be carry-over from other donors' samples.

The chain recombines TRBV2 with TRBJ2-7; tentative D call: TRBD2 (5 bases). Between the trimmed V and J ends, which lost 7 bases and 2 bases, there was a span of 15 bases. CDR3 length equals 14 residues. Germline V gene sequence: CDR1 SNHLY, CDR2 FYNNEI. CDR3 sequence reads: CASMREGGPYEQYF. Written as DNA, the CDR3 is TGTGCCAGCATGAGGGAAGGAGGCCCCTACGAGCAGTACTTC.

The V and J genes are TRBV19 and TRBJ1-2; D not certain. The V gene's germline CDR1 is LNHDA and CDR2 SQIVND (reference sequence). There are 14 residues in the CDR3. V gave up 4 bases and J gave up 0 bases, with 9 bases separating them. CDR3 protein: CASSRGNANYGYTF. The CDR3 DNA follows: TGTGCCAGTAGTAGAGGGAACGCTAACTATGGCTACACCTTC.

The J gene is TRBJ2-3, the V gene TRBV6-5; the match to TRBD1 covers 11 bases. CDR1 is MNHEY, CDR2 SVGAGI, per germline. J was trimmed by 3 bases and V by 3 bases; bases with no gene match: 2. The CDR3 loop spans 15 amino acids. This CDR3 reads CASSYGTGGTDTQYF. The CDR3 DNA reads TGTGCCAGCAGTTATGGGACAGGGGGGACAGATACGCAGTATTTT.

The rearrangement links TRBV2 to TRBJ1-5; D ambiguous. From germline, CDR1 is SNHLY and CDR2 FYNNEI. The CDR3 is 12 amino acids. V was shortened by 2 bases and J by 9 bases, with 8 bases between the two germline ends. This CDR3 reads CASSENRRPQHF. In nucleotides, the CDR3 is TGTGCCAGCAGTGAAAACAGACGGCCCCAGCATTTT.

The rearrangement links TRBV4-1 to TRBJ1-2; D gene ambiguous. Trimming stripped 2 bases from V and 0 bases from J, with 13 bases between. The CDR3 is 16 amino acids. The V gene's germline CDR1 is MGHRA and CDR2 YSYEKL. CDR3 DNA: TGCGCCAGCAGCCAACCGTCAGTAGCCACTAACTATGGCTACACCTTC. This sequence encodes CASSQPSVATNYGYTF.

A few counts support this clone. The chain uses TRBV20-1 and TRBJ1-1; D is possibly TRBD1 (5 bases). CDR3 length: 11 amino acids. The V gene's germline CDR1 is DFQATT and CDR2 SNEGSKA (reference sequence). V gave up 5 bases and J gave up 4 bases, with 8 bases separating them. The CDR3: CSALGTTEAFF. Written as DNA, the CDR3 is TGCAGTGCTCTAGGGACCACTGAAGCTTTCTTT.

V is TRBV7-3 and J is TRBJ2-4; perhaps TRBD2 as D (6 bases). The length of the CDR3 is 13 residues. CDR1 is SGHTA, CDR2 FQGTGA, per germline. The V end lost 2 bases, the J end lost 7 bases, and 9 bases lay between the germline ends. The CDR3 reads CASSLQAGNIQYF. CDR3 nucleotides: TGTGCCAGCAGCTTACAGGCGGGGAACATTCAGTACTTC.

V usage is TRBV27 and J usage is TRBJ1-1; D might be TRBD1 (5 bases). Germline V gene lookup returns CDR1 MNHEY and CDR2 SMNVEV (reference sequence). This CDR3 is 14 amino acids long. Trimming took off 3 bases at V and 5 bases at J, with 13 bases between the two ends. DNA for the CDR3: TGTGCCAGCAGTTTCTCCAGGGTGGGGACTGAAGCTTTCTTT. Amino acid sequence: CASSFSRVGTEAFF.